Listed here are 25 T cell receptor beta chains from one sample, sequenced in a study of T-cell reconstitution after alpha-beta-depleted transplantation in children. The TCRbeta library was prepared with unique molecular identifiers. TCRdb re-derived calls from the PCR reads in MiXCR, one entry per CDR3 protein. The profile shows about 400,000 distinct CDR3 sequences, around 21% of them singletons. The source was PBMCs from the stem cell graft donor, collected from the stem cell graft. The source of these receptors is a human donor who donated a stem cell graft to a child with acute myeloid leukemia.

The rearrangement joins TRBV7-3 to TRBJ2-2; 8 bases are shared with TRBD2. The ends lost 2 bases at V and 4 bases at J; junction bases unmatched: 12. The CDR3 runs to 18 residues. Germline-derived CDR1 and CDR2 are SGHTA and FQGTGA. The CDR3 loop reads CASSLVNSGIIGTGELFF. The CDR3 bases are TGTGCCAGCAGCTTAGTTAATAGCGGGATAATCGGCACCGGGGAGCTGTTTTTT.

This clonotype has ten or more counts. The chain uses TRBV29-1 and TRBJ2-2; D may correspond to TRBD1 or TRBD2 (5 bases each). From germline, CDR1 is SQVTM and CDR2 ANQGSEA. The germline V and J ends were trimmed by 4 bases and 4 bases, with 10 bases remaining between them. The CDR3 runs to 13 residues. The CDR3 DNA is TGCAGCGTTGCCCCTGGGGGCACCGGGGAGCTGTTTTTT. It yields the protein CSVAPGGTGELFF.

CDR3 DNA: TGTGCCAGCAGCTTAAATGACGACACAGCGCAGTATTTT. Translation gives CASSLNDDTAQYF. The chain joins TRBV7-2 to TRBJ2-3; D remains unclear. The CDR3 is 13 amino acids. The V end was cut by 2 bases, the J end by 10 bases, with 13 bases between. Germline V gene data show CDR1 as SGHTA and CDR2 as FQGNSA.

The genes are TRBV4-1 and TRBJ1-3; D is unclear. V was clipped by 1 base and J by 1 base, with 8 bases between them. The CDR3 consists of 15 residues. The germline V gene encodes CDR1 MGHRA and CDR2 YSYEKL. In DNA, the CDR3 is TGCGCCAGCAGCCAAGGACCTGCTTCTGGAAACACCATATATTTT. Its protein is CASSQGPASGNTIYF.

This clonotype was observed a few times. The chain links TRBV4-1 to TRBJ2-7; 8 bases fit TRBD2. V shed 4 bases and J 1 base; nucleotides not matched to a gene: 12. This CDR3 spans 17 amino acids. Per the germline V gene, CDR1 is MGHRA and CDR2 is YSYEKL. The DNA of the CDR3 is TGCGCCAGCAGCCCTTTCACGTCCCGGGAGGGTTCCTACGAGCAGTACTTC. Protein sequence: CASSPFTSREGSYEQYF.

This clonotype occurred many times. V gene TRBV20-1 combines with J gene TRBJ2-3; possible D gene TRBD2, 5 bases. The V gene lost 5 bases and the J gene lost 11 bases, with 14 bases spanning the gap. The germline gives CDR1 DFQATT, CDR2 SNEGSKA (reference sequence). CDR3 length equals 11 residues. CDR3 DNA: TGCAGTGCTCCCCGGGAACCTCTGCAGTATTTT. Translation gives CSAPREPLQYF.

This clonotype was recorded at least ten times. The chain links TRBV28 to TRBJ1-1, with 7 bases aligning to TRBD1. Germline V gene lookup returns CDR1 MDHEN and CDR2 SYDVKM. The CDR3 is 14 amino acids. The V and J ends lost 6 bases and 4 bases, in that order; junction bases with no gene match: 8. The CDR3 nucleotides read TGTGCCAGCAGGCGACAGGGAGAGAGCACTGAAGCTTTCTTT. Residues: CASRRQGESTEAFF.

This clonotype was detected ten times or more. V usage is TRBV10-3 and J usage is TRBJ2-7, with 9 bases fitting TRBD2. The CDR3 spans 14 residues. The junction had 8 bases not matched to a gene; V was cut back by 5 bases and J by 6 bases. Per the germline V gene, CDR1 is ENHRY and CDR2 is SYGVKD. The CDR3 here is CAISYRGSGSEQYF. The CDR3, as DNA: TGTGCCATCAGTTACCGGGGTAGCGGGAGCGAGCAGTACTTC.

The chain has TRBV27 and TRBJ2-7; 7 nucleotides line up with TRBD1. V was pared by 2 bases and J by 7 bases, with 17 bases of the junction left unmatched. The CDR3 length is 17 residues. Germline CDR1 and CDR2: MNHEY and SMNVEV (reference sequence). CDR3: CASSLVQTQGTGSEQYF. DNA for the CDR3: TGTGCCAGCAGTTTAGTTCAAACACAGGGGACCGGTTCGGAGCAGTACTTC.

This clonotype was counted between two and nine times. The chain couples TRBV7-9 to TRBJ2-7; 8 nucleotides match TRBD1. The V gene's germline CDR1 is SEHNR and CDR2 FQNEAQ (reference sequence). There are 13 residues in the CDR3. Unmatched junction bases numbered 5, after V lost 5 bases and J lost 5 bases. DNA for the CDR3: TGTGCCAGCAGCACCGGGACAGGTAACGAGCAGTACTTC. As protein: CASSTGTGNEQYF.

This clonotype was seen many times. The chain uses TRBV20-1 and TRBJ2-5; D may be TRBD1 or TRBD2 (5 bases each). The CDR3 runs to 15 residues. Trimming left V 1 base short and J 2 bases short, with 14 bases between. CDR1 is DFQATT and CDR2 is SNEGSKA in the germline V gene (reference sequence). The CDR3 DNA is TGCAGTGCTAGAGGGGGGTGGGAGTTTCAAGAGACCCAGTACTTC. The encoded protein is CSARGGWEFQETQYF.

The V gene is TRBV7-8, the J gene TRBJ2-7, with 7 bases that match TRBD1. CDR1 SGHVS and CDR2 FQNEAQ come from the germline V gene. The CDR3 length is 15 residues. Unmatched junction bases numbered 10, after V lost 5 bases and J lost 3 bases. CDR3 in DNA: TGTGCCAGCAGCCCAGGGGGTACAAACCGCTACGAGCAGTACTTC. This sequence encodes CASSPGGTNRYEQYF.

The chain employs TRBV12-3 or TRBV12-4 and TRBJ2-2, with 8 nucleotides matching TRBD1. V was pared by 6 bases and J by 7 bases, with 10 bases of the junction left unmatched. The CDR3 sequence is 15 residues long. For the CDR3, the DNA is TGTGCCAGCAGAGTCTGGACAGGGTGGGTCGGGGAGCTGTTTTTT. Amino acid sequence: CASRVWTGWVGELFF.

This clonotype was seen more than once but under ten times. This sequence joins TRBV6-5 and TRBJ1-2, with D possibly being TRBD1 (6 bases). CDR1 is MNHEY and CDR2 is SVGAGI in the germline V gene. The CDR3 is made up of 15 amino acids. V was cut by 6 bases and J by 4 bases, with 18 bases left in between. This CDR3 is CASRYRGDRIYGYTF. The CDR3 DNA follows: TGTGCCAGCAGGTATAGGGGAGACAGGATCTATGGCTACACCTTC.

This clonotype was seen more than once but under ten times. The V gene is TRBV29-1, the J gene TRBJ1-2, with 10 bases matching TRBD1. The CDR3 sequence is 14 residues long. Germline CDR1 reads SQVTM; CDR2 reads ANQGSEA. V lost 6 bases and J lost 6; bases outside the gene matches: 10. The CDR3 coding sequence is TGCAGCGTGGCCGGGACAGGGGACCGAGATGGCTACACCTTC. It codes for CSVAGTGDRDGYTF.

This clonotype was seen a handful of times. J is TRBJ2-7 and V is TRBV20-1, with a tentative D call TRBD1 (5 bases). CDR1 DFQATT and CDR2 SNEGSKA come from the germline V gene (reference sequence). The ends were cut back, 4 bases at V and 6 bases at J, with 16 bases in the middle. The CDR3 consists of 13 residues. CDR3 DNA sequence: TGCAGTGCTAAGTTTAGGGGTTTGGTCGAGCAGTACTTC. Translated: CSAKFRGLVEQYF.

This clonotype was found many times. The genes are TRBV4-2 and TRBJ2-5; TRBD2 matches at 14 bases. The CDR3 is made up of 17 amino acids. The V and J ends lost 4 bases and 1 base, in that order; junction bases with no gene match: 5. Per germline, CDR1 LGHNA and CDR2 YNFKEQ. CDR3 residues: CASSLSGTSGSQETQYF. The CDR3 DNA sequence: TGTGCCAGCAGCCTATCCGGGACTAGCGGGAGCCAAGAGACCCAGTACTTC.

Comment on this clonotype: Since a much larger clone is just one base distant, this may be a read error. The chain carries TRBV20-1 and TRBJ1-5, with D perhaps TRBD1 (6 bases). The germline gives CDR1 DFQATT, CDR2 SNEGSKA (reference sequence). This CDR3 is 16 amino acids long. V lost 3 bases, J lost 8 bases, and 23 bases lay in between. The CDR3 here is CSARGPDRSRNEPQHF. The DNA of the CDR3 is TGCAGTGCTAGGGGACCGGACAGAAGTAGGAATGAGCCCCAGCATTTT.

This clonotype has more than one count but fewer than ten. V is TRBV7-2 and J is TRBJ2-1; 14 nucleotides align to TRBD2. The germline V gene encodes CDR1 SGHTA and CDR2 FQGNSA. CDR3 length: 15 amino acids. Unmatched junction bases numbered 5, after V lost 4 bases and J lost 9 bases. The CDR3 DNA reads TGTGCCAGCAGCTCGGGACTAGCGGGAGCTGCTGAGCAGTTCTTC. Translating it yields CASSSGLAGAAEQFF.

This rearrangement joins TRBV14 to TRBJ2-1, with 8 bases fitting TRBD1. This CDR3 comprises 16 residues. V was clipped by 8 bases and J by 4 bases; unmatched bases: 13. The germline gives CDR1 SGHDN, CDR2 FVKESK. The CDR3 nucleotides read TGTGCCAGCGGGAGTGCGGGACAGGCGCGATACAATGAGCAGTTCTTC. As protein: CASGSAGQARYNEQFF.

The rearrangement uses TRBV23-1 and TRBJ2-5, with 7 bases fitting TRBD1. TRBV23-1 is assigned to the ORF class and has an uncertain function. V trimming: 8 bases; J trimming: 2 bases; junction bases outside the gene matches: 8. The CDR3 runs 14 residues. Here the CDR3 reads CASHRDSIQETQYF. The DNA for the CDR3 is TGCGCCAGCCACAGGGACAGCATTCAAGAGACCCAGTACTTC.

V gene TRBV7-9 combines with J gene TRBJ2-7; 8 bases match TRBD1. V trimming: 5 bases; J trimming: 5 bases; junction bases outside the gene matches: 2. CDR3 length: 12 amino acids. Looked up from germline, CDR1 is SEHNR and CDR2 is FQNEAQ (reference sequence). Here the CDR3 DNA reads TGTGCCAGCAGCCAACAGGGGGACGAGCAGTACTTC. Translation gives CASSQQGDEQYF.

The CDR3: CASSYSTSGSVLEQFF. The CDR3 DNA is TGTGCCAGCAGTTACTCGACTAGCGGGAGTGTTCTTGAGCAGTTCTTC. The chain combines TRBV6-5 with TRBJ2-1; TRBD2 matches 12 bases. The CDR3 runs 16 residues. Germline trimming cut 0 bases from V and 9 bases from J; bases unmatched to any gene: 6. Germline V gives CDR1 MNHEY, CDR2 SVGAGI.

This clonotype was observed many times. The rearrangement uses TRBV5-1 and TRBJ1-3; the match to TRBD1 covers 7 bases. The germline gives CDR1 SGHRS, CDR2 YFSETQ. Trimming removed 1 base from V and 0 bases from J; junction bases left unmatched: 7. This CDR3 has 17 amino acids. CDR3 coding DNA: TGCGCCAGCAGCTTGTCCGACAGGGCGAGCTCTGGAAACACCATATATTTT. Translation: CASSLSDRASSGNTIYF.

CDR3 nucleotides: TGTGCCAGCCAGGACAGGACTAACTATGGCTACACCTTC. The encoded protein is CASQDRTNYGYTF. This chain joins TRBV25-1 and TRBJ1-2; 7 nucleotides agree with TRBD1. Germline V lookup: CDR1 MGHDK, CDR2 SYGVNS. J was trimmed by 0 bases and V by 8 bases; bases with no gene match: 3. The CDR3 contains 13 residues.